The clone carrying this T cell receptor (beta chain) came up many times. Antigen unknown. These data are taken from a study of early T cells in non-severe SARS-CoV-2 infection. Study background: Unsorted whole-blood RNA was sequenced in bulk, leaving chains unpaired. Study results and caveats: Matching with VDJdb favored anti-spike CD8 responses (missing private and CD4 specificities).

The TCR library protocol attached unique molecular identifiers to the individual cDNA molecules. TCRdb passed the 5' RACE reads through MiXCR, listing each CDR3 protein once. Of tens of thousands of distinct CDR3 sequences detected, roughly 12% appear once; the ten largest clones hold about 2.4%. Per germline, CDR1 SEHNR and CDR2 FQNEAQ (reference sequence). The ends lost 5 bases at V and 10 bases at J; junction bases unmatched: 5. The CDR3 contains 12 residues. This clonotype originated in an adult who was a healthcare worker with PCR-confirmed SARS-CoV-2 infection or an uninfected control (not recorded which). The chain combines TRBV7-9 with TRBJ1-1; 9 bases match TRBD1. This material consisted of whole blood, taken at baseline. DNA for the CDR3: TGTGCCAGCAGCCAGACAGGGGGACTAGCTTTCTTT. Residues: CASSQTGGLAFF. The whole variable domain, remainder taken from reference TRBV7-9 and TRBJ1-1, is DTGVSQNPRHKITKRGQNVTFRCDPISEHNRLYWYRQTLGQGPEFLTYFQNEAQLEKSRLLSDRFSAERPKGSFSTLEIQRTEQGDSAMYLCASSQTGGLAFFGQGTRLTVV.